Following are 5 T cell receptor beta chains from one sample sequenced in a study of OX40 agonist ivuxolimab in advanced cancers. Only in-frame clones appear in the TCRdb table, and some are missing; sequencing was by immunoSEQ multiplex PCR. The repertoire has some 75,000 clones, 85% of them found once; the top ten carry roughly 3%. The sequences come from CD4+ or CD8+ T cells sorted from blood, collected in a trial of the OX40 agonist ivuxolimab. Receptors were obtained from an adult with an advanced solid tumor such as melanoma, head and neck, liver or kidney cancer.

The chain carries TRBV4-1 and TRBJ2-5; 8 nucleotides match TRBD1. Trimming cost V 4 bases and J 0 bases; bases outside gene matches: 4. Germline CDR1 reads MGHRA; CDR2 reads YSYEKL. The CDR3 is 15 amino acids. CDR3 region: CASSLPDRDQETQYF. The DNA of the CDR3 is TGCGCCAGCAGCCTCCCGGACAGGGACCAAGAGACCCAGTACTTC.

The gene calls are TRBV4-1 and TRBJ2-1; no firm D call. The CDR3 has 15 amino acids. Trimming stripped 1 base from V and 3 bases from J, with 10 bases between. The germline V gene encodes CDR1 MGHRA and CDR2 YSYEKL. DNA for the CDR3: TGCGCCAGCAGCCAAGTTTCCGTACTCTACAATGAGCAGTTCTTC. Translation gives CASSQVSVLYNEQFF.

V is TRBV6-5 and J is TRBJ1-5, with D tentatively TRBD1 (5 bases). Trimming cost V 6 bases and J 3 bases, with 9 bases left between them. Germline loops: CDR1 MNHEY, CDR2 SVGAGI. The length of the CDR3 is 13 residues. CDR3 protein: CASRVRDNQPQHF. The CDR3 nucleotides are TGTGCCAGCAGAGTCAGGGACAATCAGCCCCAGCATTTT.

The table lists this clone with a count of one. This sequence joins TRBV11-2 and TRBJ1-1; possibly TRBD1 for D (5 bases). The V gene's germline CDR1 is SGHAT and CDR2 FQNNGV. The V end lost 4 bases, the J end lost 3 bases, and 18 bases lay between the germline ends. The CDR3 consists of 16 residues. CDR3 protein: CASSYGDSRGHTEAFF. Here the CDR3 DNA reads TGTGCCAGCAGCTATGGGGACTCAAGAGGTCACACTGAAGCTTTCTTT.

This chain joins TRBV5-1 and TRBJ2-2; D gene uncertain. V lost 1 base and J 6 bases, leaving 13 bases between the germline ends. Per germline, CDR1 SGHRS and CDR2 YFSETQ. This CDR3 is 15 amino acids long. Written as DNA, the CDR3 is TGCGCCAGCAGCTTGATAACGGCTCTGGCCGGGGAGCTGTTTTTT. This codes for CASSLITALAGELFF.